The 29 T cell receptor beta chains below all came from one sample that was sequenced in a study of cytomegalovirus exposure and HLA in healthy donors. The protocol was immunoSEQ multiplex PCR, while the TCRdb copy is restricted to in-frame clones and leaves out a portion. Of about 250,000 clones listed, roughly 87% are singletons. Sequencing input: PBMCs. The receptors derive from a man younger than 30 in good health and CMV-seropositive.

The chain couples TRBV15 to TRBJ1-1; D is undetermined. V was cut by 5 bases and J by 1 base, with 8 bases left in between. Germline assignment: CDR1 LNHNV and CDR2 YYDKDF (reference sequence). The CDR3 runs to 13 residues. The CDR3 DNA is TGTGCCACCAGCCTGCGGGGGAACACTGAAGCTTTCTTT. Amino acid sequence: CATSLRGNTEAFF.

The table lists this clone with a few counts. CDR3 region: CASRTDRDDYGYTF. For the CDR3, the DNA is TGCGCCAGCAGAACGGACAGGGACGACTATGGCTACACCTTC. The V call is TRBV5-1, the J call TRBJ1-2; TRBD1 aligns across 8 bases. CDR1 and CDR2 from the germline V gene are SGHRS and YFSETQ. The trim removed 5 bases at V and 3 bases at J, leaving 6 bases unmatched. This CDR3 spans 14 amino acids.

This CDR3 reads CASSYNTGTYGYTF. CDR3 in DNA: TGTGCCAGCAGTTATAATACAGGGACATATGGCTACACCTTC. The chain uses TRBV6-5 and TRBJ1-2, with D possibly being TRBD1 (6 bases). V was trimmed by 3 bases and J by 5 bases, leaving 13 bases between them. This CDR3 is 14 amino acids long. The germline CDR1 and CDR2 sequences are MNHEY and SVGAGI.

The V call is TRBV9, the J call TRBJ2-7; no clear D. With 2 bases removed from V and 0 bases from J, the gap between germline ends came to 9 bases. Germline-derived CDR1 and CDR2 are SGDLS and YYNGEE. The CDR3 contains 14 residues. CDR3 loop: CASSVSSTSYEQYF. The CDR3 nucleotides are TGTGCCAGCAGCGTTTCCTCAACCTCCTACGAGCAGTACTTC.

This chain links TRBV4-3 with TRBJ1-3; 9 bases agree with TRBD1. V was clipped by 0 bases and J by 14 bases; unmatched bases: 8. CDR1 and CDR2 (germline): LGHNA, YSLEER. CDR3 length: 14 amino acids. CDR3 protein: CASSQDHRQGVVYF. The CDR3 DNA sequence: TGCGCCAGCAGCCAAGATCATCGACAGGGGGTGGTATATTTT.

The rearrangement joins TRBV9 to TRBJ2-3, with TRBD2 matching 15 bases. The CDR3 is made up of 18 amino acids. Germline-derived CDR1 and CDR2 are SGDLS and YYNGEE. The trim removed 3 bases at V and 2 bases at J, leaving 7 bases unmatched. CDR3 protein: CASSAGLAGGPPTDTQYF. CDR3 sequence (DNA): TGTGCCAGCAGCGCCGGACTAGCGGGAGGGCCCCCCACAGATACGCAGTATTTT.

The chain couples TRBV5-1 to TRBJ2-7; D may be TRBD1 or TRBD2 (7 bases each). CDR1 is SGHRS and CDR2 is YFSETQ in the germline V gene. Trimming stripped 0 bases from V and 2 bases from J, with 15 bases between. The CDR3 extends over 16 amino acids. The CDR3 DNA reads TGCGCCAGCAGCTTGGGGGGAGGGGGCGCAGCCTACGAGCAGTACTTC. The encoded protein is CASSLGGGGAAYEQYF.

This clone came up once. The chain combines TRBV7-6 with TRBJ2-3, with TRBD2 matching over 10 bases. Germline lookup yields CDR1 SGHVS and CDR2 FNYEAQ. The CDR3 contains 16 residues. V was clipped by 1 base and J by 4 bases; unmatched bases: 5. The CDR3 nucleotides read TGTGCCAGCAGCTTAGGCGTAGCGGGAGGCGCAGATACGCAGTATTTT. It specifies CASSLGVAGGADTQYF.

This rearrangement joins TRBV6-5 to TRBJ1-2, with D possibly being TRBD1 (5 bases). The length of the CDR3 is 13 residues. The germline V gene has CDR1 MNHEY and CDR2 SVGAGI. V was pared by 5 bases and J by 8 bases, with 15 bases between. The CDR3 is CASSPSLRGGYTF. CDR3 sequence (DNA): TGTGCCAGCAGTCCCTCCTTAAGGGGAGGCTACACCTTC.

This chain joins TRBV28 and TRBJ1-1; 7 bases agree with TRBD1. Losses at the gene ends were 6 bases for V and 2 bases for J; bases not matched to a gene: 9. This CDR3 is built from 15 residues. CDR1 and CDR2 from the germline V gene are MDHEN and SYDVKM. CDR3 amino acids: CASRTGKLSNTEAFF. CDR3 sequence (DNA): TGTGCCAGCAGGACAGGGAAACTGAGTAACACTGAAGCTTTCTTT.

V gene TRBV6-5 combines with J gene TRBJ2-3, with TRBD1 as a possible D gene (5 bases). Between the trimmed V and J ends, which lost 5 bases and 3 bases, there was a span of 15 bases. From germline, CDR1 is MNHEY and CDR2 SVGAGI. The CDR3 sequence is 15 residues long. The CDR3 is CASSPKGIATDTQYF. DNA for the CDR3: TGTGCCAGCAGTCCCAAGGGGATTGCTACAGATACGCAGTATTTT.

The chain employs TRBV27 and TRBJ2-5, with D uncertain. Per germline, CDR1 MNHEY and CDR2 SMNVEV (reference sequence). The CDR3 length is 11 residues. The V and J ends lost 7 bases and 4 bases respectively, with 7 bases between them. The CDR3, as DNA: TGTGCCAGCATTCTGGGAGAGACCCAGTACTTC. Translated: CASILGETQYF.

The V and J genes are TRBV4-2 and TRBJ2-7, with TRBD2 identical over 12 bases. Germline V gene lookup returns CDR1 LGHNA and CDR2 YNFKEQ. The V segment lost 4 bases and the J segment 4 bases; nucleotides outside the gene matches: 8. The CDR3 spans 16 residues. CDR3 protein: CASSPTSGRSDYEQYF. CDR3 coding DNA: TGTGCCAGCAGCCCTACTAGCGGGAGGAGCGATTACGAGCAGTACTTC.

The chain recombines TRBV4-1 with TRBJ2-1; 7 positions agree with TRBD2. After removal of 4 bases from V and 9 bases from J, the junction contained 9 bases not matched to a gene. The CDR3 extends over 14 amino acids. Germline-derived CDR1 and CDR2 are MGHRA and YSYEKL. The CDR3 loop is CASSRTTSRSEQFF. CDR3 nucleotide sequence: TGCGCCAGCAGCCGCACGACTAGCCGAAGTGAGCAGTTCTTC.

This clone was detected only once. The CDR3 DNA reads TGTGCCAGCACAGCGGGAGGAAGGTACGAGCAGTACTTC. Protein product: CASTAGGRYEQYF. This chain links TRBV6-5 with TRBJ2-7; 9 nucleotides match TRBD2. The CDR3 spans 13 residues. V was clipped by 7 bases and J by 4 bases; unmatched bases: 5. The germline CDR1 and CDR2 sequences are MNHEY and SVGAGI.

The DNA for the CDR3 is TGTGCCAGCAGCGCGGCCGGGCGCCGCTCCTACGAGCAGTACTTC. Protein product: CASSAAGRRSYEQYF. V usage is TRBV5-4 and J usage is TRBJ2-7; no reliable D call. V lost 4 bases and J lost 0, with 14 bases in between. This CDR3 comprises 15 residues. Looked up from germline, CDR1 is SGHNT and CDR2 is YYREEE (reference sequence).

The J gene is TRBJ1-1, the V gene TRBV4-3; D uncertain. There are 13 residues in the CDR3. V dropped 4 bases and J dropped 4 bases, with 10 bases sitting between them. Germline CDR1 LGHNA, CDR2 YSLEER. The CDR3 protein is CASSRRDGTEAFF. The CDR3 DNA reads as TGCGCCAGCAGCCGCCGTGACGGCACTGAAGCTTTCTTT.

J is TRBJ2-2 and V is TRBV19; perhaps TRBD1 as D (5 bases). The CDR3 extends over 13 amino acids. Trimming removed 3 bases at V and 7 bases at J, with 9 bases between. Germline V lookup: CDR1 LNHDA, CDR2 SQIVND (reference sequence). The CDR3 bases are TGTGCCAGTAGTATGACAGTTAACGGGGAGCTGTTTTTT. Its protein is CASSMTVNGELFF.

The chain recombines TRBV25-1 with TRBJ2-7; TRBD1 aligns across 8 bases. CDR1 and CDR2 (germline): MGHDK, SYGVNS. This CDR3 is built from 13 residues. The CDR3 here is CATCETGDYEQYF. The CDR3 nucleotides are TGTGCAACCTGCGAGACAGGGGACTACGAGCAGTACTTC.

The chain couples TRBV6-5 to TRBJ2-5; 7 bases align to TRBD1. The J call may be in error: the DNA end matches TRBJ2-7 better. The CDR3 runs 14 residues. CDR1 and CDR2 from the germline V gene are MNHEY and SVGAGI. The DNA for the CDR3 is TGTGCCAGCAGTTCTGGGACAGACCGCTACGAGCAGTACTTC. As protein: CASSSGTDRYEQYF.

The CDR3 coding sequence is TGTGCCAGTTCCGGACTACGTAGGGAGCAGTACTTC. As protein: CASSGLRREQYF. The chain combines TRBV27 with TRBJ2-7; TRBD2 is a possible D gene (6 bases). The CDR3 runs 12 residues. The germline gives CDR1 MNHEY, CDR2 SMNVEV (reference sequence). The V end lost 9 bases, the J end lost 7 bases, and 16 bases lay between the germline ends.

This chain uses TRBV13 with TRBJ2-1; D ambiguous. The V gene lost 3 bases and the J gene lost 7 bases, with 4 bases spanning the gap. The CDR3 is 11 amino acids. CDR1 is PRHDT, CDR2 FYEKMQ, per germline (reference sequence). The CDR3 is CASSFLNEQFF. CDR3 nucleotides: TGTGCCAGCAGCTTTCTGAATGAGCAGTTCTTC. Full variable domain (outside the CDR3, taken from reference TRBV13 and TRBJ2-1): AAGVIQSPRHLIKEKRETATLKCYPIPRHDTVYWYQQGPGQDPQFLISFYEKMQSDKGSIPDRFSAQQFSDYHSELNMSSLELGDSALYFCASSFLNEQFFGPGTRLTVL.

The chain recombines TRBV2 with TRBJ1-1; TRBD1 might be the D (5 bases). The CDR3 contains 15 residues. V was pared by 1 base and J by 3 bases, with 12 bases between. CDR1 SNHLY and CDR2 FYNNEI come from the germline V gene. DNA of the CDR3: TGTGCCAGCAGTGAAGGGTTGGGGGATCACACTGAAGCTTTCTTT. Encoded protein: CASSEGLGDHTEAFF.

V usage is TRBV27 and J usage is TRBJ2-2; 10 bases agree with TRBD2. Germline V CDR1 and CDR2: MNHEY, SMNVEV (reference sequence). J lost 6 bases, V lost 4 bases, and 5 bases had no gene match. CDR3 size: 15 residues. The CDR3 sequence is CASSSPSGSPGELFF. In DNA form, the CDR3 reads TGTGCCAGCAGTTCACCTAGCGGGAGTCCCGGGGAGCTGTTTTTT.

This clone came up a few times. The V and J genes are TRBV7-6 and TRBJ1-5; D is undetermined. V gave up 5 bases and J gave up 7 bases, with 18 bases separating them. The CDR3 is made up of 15 amino acids. Germline CDR1 is SGHVS and CDR2 is FNYEAQ. The CDR3 reads CASSHKVRMWQPQHF. Written as DNA, the CDR3 is TGTGCCAGCAGCCACAAAGTCCGAATGTGGCAGCCCCAGCATTTT. Filled out from reference TRBV7-6 and TRBJ1-5, the complete variable domain reads GAGVSQSPRYKVTKRGQDVALRCDPISGHVSLYWYRQALGQGPEFLTYFNYEAQQDKSGLPNDRFSAERPEGSISTLTIQRTEQRDSAMYRCASSHKVRMWQPQHFGDGTRLSIL.

This chain links TRBV5-1 with TRBJ1-2, with TRBD1 matching 10 bases. The CDR3 is 15 residues long. V shed 3 bases, J shed 3 bases, and the junction held 5 bases outside the gene matches. The germline CDR1 and CDR2 sequences are SGHRS and YFSETQ. The DNA of the CDR3 is TGCGCCAGCAGCTCGGGGACAGGGGAGGACTATGGCTACACCTTC. It codes for CASSSGTGEDYGYTF.

This clone was found once. The genes are TRBV29-1 and TRBJ2-1; D is ambiguous. V was clipped by 2 bases and J by 7 bases, with 12 bases between them. The CDR3 extends over 13 amino acids. The V gene's germline CDR1 is SQVTM and CDR2 ANQGSEA. The CDR3 loop is CSVEYGYRNEQFF. The CDR3, as DNA: TGCAGCGTTGAATATGGGTACAGAAATGAGCAGTTCTTC.

The gene calls are TRBV10-3 and TRBJ1-5; 7 positions agree with TRBD1. The CDR3 covers 14 residues. V was pared by 7 bases and J by 7 bases, with 10 bases of the junction left unmatched. Germline V gene lookup returns CDR1 ENHRY and CDR2 SYGVKD. CDR3 residues: CAITNDREGQPQHF. The CDR3 nucleotides read TGTGCCATCACTAATGACAGGGAGGGGCAGCCCCAGCATTTT.

This chain links TRBV4-1 with TRBJ2-6; 12 bases fit TRBD2. Germline V lookup: CDR1 MGHRA, CDR2 YSYEKL. The CDR3 has 20 amino acids. The V gene end was trimmed by 0 bases and the J gene end by 1 base; junction bases not matched to a gene: 7. The CDR3 DNA follows: TGCGCCAGCAGCCAAGAAGTTGGAACTAGCGGGAGGTCTGGGGCCAACGTCCTGACTTTC. Translated: CASSQEVGTSGRSGANVLTF.